This entry lists 17 T cell receptor beta chains sequenced from one sample in a study of identical twins. From the 5' RACE reads, TCRdb called clonotypes with MiXCR, one entry per CDR3 protein. The table includes some 790,000 distinct CDR3 sequences, 18% detected once. These data also formed part of another study, on T cells expressing NK-cell markers.

Sequencing was carried out using PBMCs. All receptors come from a woman aged 18 to 35 in good health.

The table lists this clonotype with a few counts. The genes are TRBV15 and TRBJ1-5; no clear D. This CDR3 spans 17 amino acids. V was clipped by 0 bases and J by 6 bases, with 18 bases between them. Germline V CDR1 and CDR2: LNHNV, YYDKDF (reference sequence). CDR3 region: CATSRDYPGSVGQPQHF. CDR3 coding DNA: TGTGCCACCAGCAGAGATTACCCGGGTAGTGTCGGTCAGCCCCAGCATTTT.

This clonotype was seen only a few times. This CDR3 reads CASSLEGTGLEAFF. The CDR3 DNA sequence: TGTGCCAGCAGCTTAGAAGGGACTGGGCTTGAAGCTTTCTTT. The J gene is TRBJ1-1, the V gene TRBV7-9; D may be TRBD1 (5 bases). Germline CDR1 reads SEHNR; CDR2 reads FQNEAQ (reference sequence). The V end was cut by 1 base, the J end by 7 bases, with 13 bases between. The CDR3 totals 14 residues.

V and J are TRBV7-2 and TRBJ2-1; D is possibly TRBD2 (5 bases). V lost 0 bases to trimming and J lost 7 bases, with 10 bases between them. Germline lookup yields CDR1 SGHTA and CDR2 FQGNSA. The CDR3 is 14 residues long. The CDR3 loop is CASSLALAQNEQFF. CDR3 nucleotide sequence: TGTGCCAGCAGCTTAGCCCTAGCTCAGAATGAGCAGTTCTTC.

There are many counts of this clonotype. The V and J genes are TRBV5-4 and TRBJ2-2, with D uncertain. This CDR3 contains 13 residues. From germline, CDR1 is SGHNT and CDR2 YYREEE (reference sequence). V was shortened by 2 bases and J by 0 bases, with 2 bases between the two germline ends. CDR3 nucleotides: TGTGCCAGCAGCTTCGCGAACACCGGGGAGCTGTTTTTT. Its translation: CASSFANTGELFF.

V is TRBV6-1 and J is TRBJ2-7; TRBD2 matches 7 bases. Germline V gene sequence: CDR1 MNHNS, CDR2 SASEGT. Germline trimming cut 5 bases from V and 4 bases from J; bases unmatched to any gene: 8. The CDR3 is made up of 14 amino acids. Written as DNA, the CDR3 is TGTGCCAGCAGTAGGGCGGGGGAGCGGTACGAGCAGTACTTC. Its protein is CASSRAGERYEQYF.

The chain is built from TRBV15 and TRBJ2-7; D uncertain. Germline V gene data show CDR1 as LNHNV and CDR2 as YYDKDF (reference sequence). CDR3 length equals 14 residues. Between the trimmed V and J ends, which lost 1 base and 5 bases, there was a span of 12 bases. The CDR3 sequence: CATSRVGPEHEQYF. The CDR3 region has the DNA TGTGCCACCAGCAGAGTCGGGCCGGAACACGAGCAGTACTTC.

This sequence joins TRBV6-1 and TRBJ2-3, with 12 bases identical to TRBD2. Losses at the gene ends were 5 bases for V and 0 bases for J; bases not matched to a gene: 6. Germline CDR1 MNHNS, CDR2 SASEGT. The CDR3 contains 17 residues. CDR3 nucleotides: TGTGCCAGCAGTAGGGGACTAGCGGGCACTAGCACAGATACGCAGTATTTT. Translated, it gives CASSRGLAGTSTDTQYF.

This clonotype was observed a few times. The V call is TRBV29-1, the J call TRBJ1-1; 8 nucleotides agree with TRBD1. Germline V gives CDR1 SQVTM, CDR2 ANQGSEA. This CDR3 has 12 residues. With 8 bases clipped from V and 4 bases from J, the junction kept 6 bases outside the gene matches. This chain's CDR3 is CSCRGPVTEAFF. CDR3 sequence (DNA): TGCAGCTGCAGGGGGCCAGTCACTGAAGCTTTCTTT.

V and J are TRBV7-2 and TRBJ1-4, with D perhaps TRBD1 (5 bases). V gave up 1 base and J gave up 7 bases, with 13 bases separating them. This CDR3 comprises 15 residues. Germline CDR1 and CDR2: SGHTA and FQGNSA. The CDR3, as DNA: TGTGCCAGCAGCTTAGGTCCCGGGGCAGGTGAAAAACTGTTTTTT. It codes for CASSLGPGAGEKLFF. Looking up the rest from reference TRBV7-2 and TRBJ1-4 gives the full variable domain: GAGVSQSPSNKVTEKGKDVELRCDPISGHTALYWYRQSLGQGLEFLIYFQGNSAPDKSGLPSDRFSAERTGGSVSTLTIQRTQQEDSAVYLCASSLGPGAGEKLFFGSGTQLSVL.

This clonotype has a handful of counts. The V and J genes are TRBV5-1 and TRBJ2-6, with TRBD1 as a possible D gene (5 bases). CDR3 length: 18 residues. CDR1 SGHRS and CDR2 YFSETQ come from the germline V gene. The ends were cut back, 4 bases at V and 0 bases at J, with 17 bases in the middle. The chain's CDR3 is CASSTGHISYSGANVLTF. Here the CDR3 DNA reads TGCGCCAGCAGCACAGGACATATATCCTACTCTGGGGCCAACGTCCTGACTTTC.

The chain is built from TRBV5-5 and TRBJ1-3; perhaps TRBD1 as D (5 bases). The CDR3 totals 13 residues. V was pared by 2 bases and J by 6 bases, with 9 bases between. The germline V gene encodes CDR1 SGHKS and CDR2 YYEKEE (reference sequence). CDR3 loop: CASSFQGVNTIYF. The CDR3, as DNA: TGTGCCAGCAGCTTCCAGGGCGTAAACACCATATATTTT.

This clonotype showed up many times. J is TRBJ2-7 and V is TRBV20-1, with unresolved D. The CDR3 sequence is 11 residues long. Trimming pared 3 bases from V and 3 bases from J, leaving 6 bases between. CDR1 is DFQATT, CDR2 SNEGSKA, per germline (reference sequence). In nucleotides, the CDR3 is TGCAGTGCTAGGGAAGACTACGAGCAGTACTTC. Residues: CSAREDYEQYF.

The chain recombines TRBV4-1 with TRBJ1-1, with D unclear. This CDR3 has 13 residues. Germline V gives CDR1 MGHRA, CDR2 YSYEKL. V was cut by 0 bases and J by 11 bases, with 13 bases left in between. CDR3 protein: CASSQDPRAMAFF. The CDR3 bases are TGCGCCAGCAGCCAAGATCCAAGGGCGATGGCTTTCTTT.

The V gene is TRBV20-1, the J gene TRBJ2-7; 9 positions agree with TRBD2. This CDR3 region has 15 residues. J gave up 0 bases and V 0 bases, and 3 bases lay outside the gene matches. Germline values: CDR1 DFQATT, CDR2 SNEGSKA (reference sequence). In DNA form, the CDR3 reads TGCAGTGCTAGAGACGGCGGGAGGGCCTCCTACGAGCAGTACTTC. It translates to CSARDGGRASYEQYF.

This chain joins TRBV6-1 and TRBJ2-3, with 8 positions matching TRBD2. J lost 5 bases, V lost 4 bases, and 8 bases had no gene match. The CDR3 contains 15 residues. Per germline, CDR1 MNHNS and CDR2 SASEGT. DNA of the CDR3: TGTGCCAGCAGTGTTTTCGGGGGGGCTGAAGATACGCAGTATTTT. Translated, it gives CASSVFGGAEDTQYF.

V and J are TRBV7-9 and TRBJ2-3; 8 bases match TRBD2. The CDR3 extends over 14 amino acids. J was trimmed by 2 bases and V by 4 bases; bases with no gene match: 2. CDR1 is SEHNR and CDR2 is FQNEAQ in the germline V gene (reference sequence). The CDR3 DNA follows: TGTGCCAGCAGCTCACTAGCGGACACAGATACGCAGTATTTT. Its translation is CASSSLADTDTQYF.

This clonotype was counted a few times. The rearrangement links TRBV2 to TRBJ2-3; 8 positions agree with TRBD2. Trimming removed 0 bases from V and 5 bases from J; junction bases left unmatched: 10. The CDR3 has 17 residues. The germline gives CDR1 SNHLY, CDR2 FYNNEI. CDR3 in amino acids: CASSEALQAGGRDTQYF. The DNA for the CDR3 is TGTGCCAGCAGTGAAGCGCTTCAGGCGGGAGGAAGAGATACGCAGTATTTT.